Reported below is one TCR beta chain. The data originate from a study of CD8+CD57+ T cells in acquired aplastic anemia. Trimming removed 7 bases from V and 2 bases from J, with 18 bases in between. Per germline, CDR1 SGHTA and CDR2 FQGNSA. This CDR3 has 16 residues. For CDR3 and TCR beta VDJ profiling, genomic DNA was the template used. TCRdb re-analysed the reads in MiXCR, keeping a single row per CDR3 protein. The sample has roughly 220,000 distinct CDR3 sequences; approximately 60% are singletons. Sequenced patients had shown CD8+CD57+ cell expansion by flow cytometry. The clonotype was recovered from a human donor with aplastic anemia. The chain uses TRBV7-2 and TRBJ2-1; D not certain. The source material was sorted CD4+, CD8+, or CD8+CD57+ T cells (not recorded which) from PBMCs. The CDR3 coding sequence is TGTGCCAGCACCTTGTTCAACCCAACCCCCTACAATGAGCAGTTCTTC. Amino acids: CASTLFNPTPYNEQFF. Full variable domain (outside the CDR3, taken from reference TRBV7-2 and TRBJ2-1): GAGVSQSPSNKVTEKGKDVELRCDPISGHTALYWYRQSLGQGLEFLIYFQGNSAPDKSGLPSDRFSAERTGGSVSTLTIQRTQQEDSAVYLCASTLFNPTPYNEQFFGPGTRLTVL.